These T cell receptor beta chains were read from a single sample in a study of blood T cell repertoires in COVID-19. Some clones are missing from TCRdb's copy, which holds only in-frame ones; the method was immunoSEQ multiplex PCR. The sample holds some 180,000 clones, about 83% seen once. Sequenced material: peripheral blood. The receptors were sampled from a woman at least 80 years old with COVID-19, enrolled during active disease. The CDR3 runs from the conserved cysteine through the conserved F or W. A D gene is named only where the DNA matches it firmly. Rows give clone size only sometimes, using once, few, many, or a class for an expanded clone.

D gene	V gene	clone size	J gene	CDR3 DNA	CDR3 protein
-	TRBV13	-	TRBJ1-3	TGTGCCAGCAGCTCCCTGAGGGGAGGGACTGGAAACACCATATATTTT	CASSSLRGGTGNTIYF
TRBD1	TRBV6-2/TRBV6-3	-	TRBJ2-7	TGTGCCAGCAGTTACAGGGACAGGGCGTATGAGTACTTC	CASSYRDRAYEYF
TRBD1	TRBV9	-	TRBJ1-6	TGTGCCAGCAGCGACCGGGACAGGGTGGTGTCACCCCTCCACTTT	CASSDRDRVVSPLHF
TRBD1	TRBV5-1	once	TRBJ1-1	TGCGCCAGCAGCGTTGGGACAGCAAACACTGAAGCTTTCTTT	CASSVGTANTEAFF
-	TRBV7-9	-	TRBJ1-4	TGTGCCAGCAGCCCGACGCGGGGAATTAATGAAAAACTGTTTTTT	CASSPTRGINEKLFF
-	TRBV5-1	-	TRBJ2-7	TGCGCCAGCAGCTTGGCCCTGACAGACACCTACGAGCAGTACTTC	CASSLALTDTYEQYF
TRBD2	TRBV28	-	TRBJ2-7	TGTGCCAGCAGTCCCCCGGCCGGGGGGGGCTACGAGCAGTACTTC	CASSPPAGGGYEQYF
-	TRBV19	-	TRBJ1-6	TGTGCCAGTAGTATTGTGGGGACTTATTCACCCCTCCACTTT	CASSIVGTYSPLHF
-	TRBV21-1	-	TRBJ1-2	TGTGCCAGCCCGCTTAAGAACCGGGACAGGGGGCGGATCGACTATGGCTACACCTTC	CASPLKNRDRGRIDYGYTF
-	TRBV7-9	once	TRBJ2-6	TGTGCCAGCCGCGGGCGACAGGAGGCTGGGGCCAACGTCCTGACTTTC	CASRGRQEAGANVLTF
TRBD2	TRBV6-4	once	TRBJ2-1	TGTGCCAGCAGTGACGTAGCGGGAGGGTCCGATGAGCAGTTCTTC	CASSDVAGGSDEQFF
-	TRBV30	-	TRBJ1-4	TGTGCCTGGAGTGAGGCCAGGGAAGATGAAAAACTGTTTTTT	CAWSEAREDEKLFF
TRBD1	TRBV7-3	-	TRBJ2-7	TGTGCCAGCAGTTTAGGACAGGGGGCTTACGAGCAGTACTTC	CASSLGQGAYEQYF
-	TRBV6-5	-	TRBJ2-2	TGTGCCAGCAGATTCACAGGGATGGCCGGGGAGCTGTTTTTT	CASRFTGMAGELFF
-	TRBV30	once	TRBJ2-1	TGTGCCTGTAGCGGTAGCTCCTACAATGAGCAGTTCTTC	CACSGSSYNEQFF
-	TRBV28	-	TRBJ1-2	TGTGCCAGCGACAGTACTAACTATGGCTACACCTTC	CASDSTNYGYTF
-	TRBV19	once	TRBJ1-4	TGTGCCAGTACCTGGACAGCCAATAATGAAAAACTGTTTTTT	CASTWTANNEKLFF
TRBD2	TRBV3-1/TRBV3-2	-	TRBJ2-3	TGTGCCAGCAGCCGGGGACTAGCGGGGGGGCAAACGCAGTATTTT	CASSRGLAGGQTQYF
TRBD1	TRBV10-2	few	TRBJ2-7	TGCGCCAGCAGTATCGAGACAGGGGGCGAGCAGTACTTC	CASSIETGGEQYF
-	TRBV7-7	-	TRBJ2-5	TGTGCCAGCAGCTTTTCCGGGGGTGCGCAAGAGACCCAGTACTTC	CASSFSGGAQETQYF
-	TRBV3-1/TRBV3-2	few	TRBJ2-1	TGTGCCAGCAGCCACGGCGGCGGGTCCTACAATGAGCAGTTCTTC	CASSHGGGSYNEQFF
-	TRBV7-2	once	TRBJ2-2	TGTGCCAGCAGCTCCCCCCCCGGGACCGGGGAGCTGTTTTTT	CASSSPPGTGELFF
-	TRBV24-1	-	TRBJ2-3	TGTGCCACCTCAAAAGGGGCAGGTGACGATACGCAGTATTTT	CATSKGAGDDTQYF
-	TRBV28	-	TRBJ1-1	TGTGCCAGCAGTTTAATGAGGGGGGGGAACACTGAAGCTTTCTTT	CASSLMRGGNTEAFF
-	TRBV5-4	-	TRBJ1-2	TGTGCCAGCAGCGAGGACATAGGGACACCATATGGCTACACCTTC	CASSEDIGTPYGYTF
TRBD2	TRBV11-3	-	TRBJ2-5	TGTGCCAGCAGCGCCGGACTAGCGGGACAAGAGACCCAGTACTTC	CASSAGLAGQETQYF
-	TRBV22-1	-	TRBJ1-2	TGTCCTGGGAGCCTCCGACAGGAATATGGCTACACCTTC	CPGSLRQEYGYTF
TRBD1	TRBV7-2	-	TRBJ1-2	TGTGCCAGCAGCCACGGACAGGGGTTGAATGGCTACACCTTC	CASSHGQGLNGYTF
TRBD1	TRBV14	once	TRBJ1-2	TGTGCCAGCAGCCTCGGACAGGGGGACTATGGCTACACCTTC	CASSLGQGDYGYTF
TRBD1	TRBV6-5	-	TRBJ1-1	TGTGCCAGCAGTTACGCGACAGGGGCTGTTGAAGCTTTCTTT	CASSYATGAVEAFF
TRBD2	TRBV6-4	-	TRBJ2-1	TGTGCCAGCAGCCGGGACTACTACAATGAGCAGTTCTTC	CASSRDYYNEQFF
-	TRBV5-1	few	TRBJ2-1	TGCGCCAGCAGCTTTGGGACTTACAATGAGCAGTTCTTC	CASSFGTYNEQFF
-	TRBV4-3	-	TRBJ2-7	TGCGCCAGCAGCCAGTGGGAGGGGGGGGCCGACGAGCAGTACTTC	CASSQWEGGADEQYF
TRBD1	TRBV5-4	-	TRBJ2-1	TGTGCCGCCCAGGGGGCTTCCTACAATGAGCAGTTCTTC	CAAQGASYNEQFF
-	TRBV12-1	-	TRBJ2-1	TGTGCCAGCACCCCAACCCGCGGAGGGTCCGGTGAGCAGTTCTTC	CASTPTRGGSGEQFF
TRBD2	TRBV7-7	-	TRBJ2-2	TGTGCCAGCAGCTTACTAGCGGGAAGCACCGGGGAGCTGTTTTTT	CASSLLAGSTGELFF